Shown below are 24 T cell receptor beta chains from a single sample sequenced in a study of blood T cell repertoires in COVID-19. Here immunoSEQ multiplex PCR was the method, and the copy in TCRdb shows in-frame clones only, minus some. The sample lists 240,000 or so clones; approximately 90% were seen once. Material: PBMCs or T cells enriched from blood (not recorded which). These receptors came from a man between 50 and 59 years old who had been exposed to COVID-19.

The chain uses TRBV23-1 and TRBJ1-2; D is perhaps TRBD1 (5 bases). TRBV23-1 falls under the ORF class, with uncertain function. CDR3 size: 12 residues. The V end was cut by 10 bases, the J end by 0 bases, with 9 bases between. The chain's CDR3 is CAMRQPNYGYTF. For the CDR3, the DNA is TGCGCCATGAGACAGCCTAACTATGGCTACACCTTC.

The rearrangement links TRBV5-6 to TRBJ1-1; D is perhaps TRBD1 (5 bases). Germline V gives CDR1 SGHDT, CDR2 YYEEEE. V lost 3 bases and J 7 bases, leaving 13 bases between the germline ends. The CDR3 contains 13 residues. As DNA, the CDR3 is TGTGCCAGCAGCTCCCTGGACAACCTTGAAGCTTTCTTT. Translated: CASSSLDNLEAFF. Drawing the rest from reference TRBV5-6 and TRBJ1-1, the complete variable domain is DAGVTQSPTHLIKTRGQQVTLRCSPKSGHDTVSWYQQALGQGPQFIFQYYEEEERQRGNFPDRFSGHQFPNYSSELNVNALLLGDSALYLCASSSLDNLEAFFGQGTRLTVV.

This clone appeared a single time. V is TRBV29-1 and J is TRBJ1-1; 10 positions agree with TRBD1. The germline gives CDR1 SQVTM, CDR2 ANQGSEA. This CDR3 has 16 residues. With 6 bases clipped from V and 1 base from J, the junction kept 11 bases outside the gene matches. Here the CDR3 DNA reads TGCAGCGTCGGATCCCGGGACAGGGGTAGGAACACTGAAGCTTTCTTT. This sequence encodes CSVGSRDRGRNTEAFF.

This clone showed up just a few times. The chain has TRBV28 and TRBJ2-2; TRBD2 matches at 8 bases. The CDR3 is 14 amino acids. In germline, CDR1 is MDHEN, CDR2 SYDVKM. The ends lost 10 bases at V and 6 bases at J; junction bases unmatched: 10. In DNA form, the CDR3 reads TGTGCCACCCTCCCCGGGAGGGTTTCCGGGGAGCTGTTTTTT. Translated, it gives CATLPGRVSGELFF.

This clone has just one count. J is TRBJ2-4 and V is TRBV19; weak D call: TRBD1 (6 bases). Germline CDR1 is LNHDA and CDR2 is SQIVND (reference sequence). This CDR3 is built from 13 residues. V gave up 5 bases and J gave up 4 bases, with 9 bases separating them. CDR3 nucleotides: TGTGCCAGTAGTGTGGACAGTAAAAACATTCAGTACTTC. Translation gives CASSVDSKNIQYF.

The chain recombines TRBV21-1 with TRBJ2-4; the table's D call, TRBD1, was not checked against the DNA. TRBV21-1 is listed as a pseudogene. CDR3 length: 13 amino acids. The CDR3 loop reads CASSKTGGNIQYF. CDR3 nucleotide sequence: TGTGCCAGCAGCAAAACAGGGGGCAACATTCAGTACTTC.

The rearrangement uses TRBV19 and TRBJ2-3; TRBD2 agrees at 13 bases. J lost 8 bases, V lost 5 bases, and 7 bases had no gene match. This CDR3 comprises 15 residues. CDR1 and CDR2 from the germline V gene are LNHDA and SQIVND (reference sequence). The CDR3: CASSLGLAGLGTQYF. The CDR3 DNA reads TGTGCCAGTAGTCTGGGACTAGCGGGACTCGGTACGCAGTATTTT.

This clone appeared once. The gene calls are TRBV27 and TRBJ1-2; D unresolved. CDR1 is MNHEY, CDR2 SMNVEV, per germline (reference sequence). V gave up 5 bases and J gave up 5 bases, with 15 bases separating them. CDR3 length equals 14 residues. In DNA form, the CDR3 reads TGTGCCAGCAGTCCCTTTAATCGAGGTTATGGCTACACCTTC. Translating it yields CASSPFNRGYGYTF.

The chain carries TRBV6-5 and TRBJ1-2; D is undetermined. V lost 10 bases, J lost 3 bases, and 18 bases lay in between. CDR3 size: 14 residues. Germline V lookup: CDR1 MNHEY, CDR2 SVGAGI. The CDR3 region has the DNA TGTGCCACCCTGGAGATCGGACTTCACTATGGCTACACCTTC. This sequence encodes CATLEIGLHYGYTF.

The rearrangement uses TRBV9 and TRBJ2-2, with 9 bases that match TRBD2. Germline values: CDR1 SGDLS, CDR2 YYNGEE. The CDR3 extends over 17 amino acids. The J segment lost 3 bases and the V segment lost 0 bases, leaving 6 bases of the junction unmatched. CDR3 amino acids: CASSVGGSGRHTGELFF. In DNA, the CDR3 is TGTGCCAGCAGCGTAGGGGGGAGCGGGAGGCACACCGGGGAGCTGTTTTTT.

The chain has TRBV5-1 and TRBJ2-6; weak D call: TRBD1 (5 bases). The CDR3 sequence is 13 residues long. Trimming shortened V by 4 bases and J by 13 bases, and 15 bases separated the two germline ends. Germline assignment: CDR1 SGHRS and CDR2 YFSETQ. CDR3 sequence (DNA): TGCGCCAGCAGCCCAGACAGCCCCTTAGTCCTGACTTTC. It specifies CASSPDSPLVLTF.

The chain couples TRBV28 to TRBJ1-5; TRBD1 matches at 9 bases. Germline V lookup: CDR1 MDHEN, CDR2 SYDVKM. Germline trimming cut 5 bases from V and 5 bases from J; bases unmatched to any gene: 16. This CDR3 has 18 residues. The CDR3 protein is CASSPRLAGTGIDQPQHF. The CDR3 DNA is TGTGCCAGCAGTCCTAGGCTCGCGGGGACAGGGATCGATCAGCCCCAGCATTTT.

V is TRBV11-2 and J is TRBJ2-3; 12 bases line up with TRBD2. The CDR3 is 19 residues long. V lost 4 bases, J lost 2 bases, and 13 bases stayed unmatched. Germline lookup yields CDR1 SGHAT and CDR2 FQNNGV. The CDR3 protein is CASSSPLPRLAGDTDTQYF. In DNA, the CDR3 is TGTGCCAGCAGCTCCCCCCTACCGAGACTAGCGGGAGACACAGATACGCAGTATTTT. Full variable domain (remainder filled in from reference TRBV11-2 and TRBJ2-3): EAGVAQSPRYKIIEKRQSVAFWCNPISGHATLYWYQQILGQGPKLLIQFQNNGVVDDSQLPKDRFSAERLKGVDSTLKIQPAKLEDSAVYLCASSSPLPRLAGDTDTQYFGPGTRLTVL.

This clone was seen a handful of times. This chain connects TRBV6-4 to TRBJ2-1, with 12 bases lining up with TRBD2. The CDR3 totals 15 residues. Unmatched junction bases numbered 3, after V lost 5 bases and J lost 4 bases. The germline V gene has CDR1 MRHNA and CDR2 SNTAGT. CDR3 bases: TGTGCCAGCAGTCCCGGGACTAGCGGGTACAATGAGCAGTTCTTC. The encoded protein is CASSPGTSGYNEQFF.

CDR3 nucleotide sequence: TGTGCCAGCAGTGATCCAGACAATCAGCCCCAGCATTTT. Protein product: CASSDPDNQPQHF. The rearrangement uses TRBV2 and TRBJ1-5; D gene uncertain. CDR1 and CDR2 from the germline V gene are SNHLY and FYNNEI. The V end was cut by 3 bases, the J end by 3 bases, with 6 bases between. The CDR3 extends over 13 amino acids.

This chain links TRBV10-3 with TRBJ2-7, with 8 nucleotides matching TRBD1. The length of the CDR3 is 13 residues. The ends lost 5 bases at V and 5 bases at J; junction bases unmatched: 5. Germline loops: CDR1 ENHRY, CDR2 SYGVKD. The CDR3 loop reads CAISTQTGDEQYV. For the CDR3, the DNA is TGTGCCATCAGTACCCAGACAGGGGACGAGCAGTACGTC.

The V call is TRBV5-1, the J call TRBJ2-1; TRBD2 agrees at 8 bases. This CDR3 is 16 amino acids long. In germline, CDR1 is SGHRS, CDR2 YFSETQ. The V segment lost 4 bases and the J segment 0 bases; nucleotides outside the gene matches: 6. The CDR3 loop is CASSGKREYSYNEQFF. The CDR3 DNA reads TGCGCCAGCAGCGGTAAGCGGGAGTACTCCTACAATGAGCAGTTCTTC.

This clone was seen a handful of times. V usage is TRBV4-2 and J usage is TRBJ1-1; D is undetermined. CDR3 size: 14 residues. V was pared by 1 base and J by 1 base, with 7 bases between. Germline V gives CDR1 LGHNA, CDR2 YNFKEQ. The CDR3 loop is CASSQVAENTEAFF. Written as DNA, the CDR3 is TGTGCCAGCAGCCAAGTTGCGGAGAACACTGAAGCTTTCTTT.

V gene TRBV6-1 combines with J gene TRBJ1-5, with D unresolved. The CDR3 runs to 14 residues. V shed 2 bases and J shed 4 bases, with 9 bases lying between them. Germline CDR1 is MNHNS and CDR2 is SASEGT. The CDR3 sequence: CASSEFRLNQPQHF. CDR3 nucleotides: TGTGCCAGCAGTGAATTCAGGTTAAATCAGCCCCAGCATTTT.

This clone was seen a handful of times. This rearrangement joins TRBV11-1 to TRBJ2-2; D unclear. The germline V gene encodes CDR1 SGHAT and CDR2 FQDESV (reference sequence). V dropped 4 bases and J dropped 8 bases, with 11 bases sitting between them. The CDR3 is made up of 13 amino acids. The CDR3 bases are TGTGCCAGCAGCTGGGCGATCGCGGGGGAGCTGTTTTTT. As protein: CASSWAIAGELFF.

The chain is built from TRBV24-1 and TRBJ2-1; TRBD1 might be the D (6 bases). Trimming pared 6 bases from V and 5 bases from J, leaving 7 bases between. The germline CDR1 and CDR2 sequences are KGHDR and SFDVKD. This CDR3 is 12 amino acids long. The CDR3 sequence is CATSYRDNEQFF. Written as DNA, the CDR3 is TGTGCCACCAGTTACAGGGACAATGAGCAGTTCTTC.

The sample holds a few counts of this clone. The V and J genes are TRBV2 and TRBJ2-5; D unresolved. Germline assignment: CDR1 SNHLY and CDR2 FYNNEI. CDR3 length: 10 residues. Trimming left V 6 bases short and J 5 bases short, with 4 bases between. The CDR3 protein is CASRRETQYF. The CDR3 DNA sequence: TGTGCCAGCAGGCGGGAGACCCAGTACTTC.

The sample holds one count of this clone. The chain combines TRBV4-1 with TRBJ2-5; maybe TRBD2 (6 bases). Germline CDR1 MGHRA, CDR2 YSYEKL. This CDR3 region has 15 residues. V lost 0 bases to trimming and J lost 5 bases, with 13 bases between them. CDR3 sequence (DNA): TGCGCCAGCAGCCAAGAGTGGGACTTCGGGGAGACCCAGTACTTC. It encodes CASSQEWDFGETQYF.

This chain joins TRBV7-9 and TRBJ2-5, with D tentatively TRBD1 (6 bases). The V end was cut by 3 bases, the J end by 2 bases, with 13 bases between. From germline, CDR1 is SEHNR and CDR2 FQNEAQ (reference sequence). The CDR3 covers 15 residues. CDR3 residues: CASSFPTGQQETQYF. The CDR3 DNA reads TGTGCCAGCAGCTTCCCTACAGGGCAGCAAGAGACCCAGTACTTC.